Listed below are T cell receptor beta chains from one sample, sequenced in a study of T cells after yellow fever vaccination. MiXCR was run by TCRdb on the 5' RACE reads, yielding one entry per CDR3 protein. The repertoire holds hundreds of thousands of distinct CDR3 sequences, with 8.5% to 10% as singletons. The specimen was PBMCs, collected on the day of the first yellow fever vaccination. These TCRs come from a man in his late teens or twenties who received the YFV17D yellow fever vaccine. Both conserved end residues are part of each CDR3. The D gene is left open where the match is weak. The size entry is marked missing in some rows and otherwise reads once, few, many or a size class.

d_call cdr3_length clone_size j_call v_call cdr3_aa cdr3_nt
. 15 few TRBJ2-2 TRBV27 CASSSGTFFTGELFF TGTGCCAGCAGTTCGGGGACCTTCTTCACCGGGGAGCTGTTTTTT
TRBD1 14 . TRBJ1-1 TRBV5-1 CASSPDREGTEAFF TGCGCCAGCAGCCCGGACAGGGAGGGGACTGAAGCTTTCTTT
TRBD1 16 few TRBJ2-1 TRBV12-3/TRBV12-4 CASRRRPGGSYNEQFF TGTGCCAGCAGACGGAGGCCAGGGGGCTCCTATAATGAGCAGTTCTTC
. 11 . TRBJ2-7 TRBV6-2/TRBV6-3 CASSYMYEQYF TGTGCCAGCAGTTACATGTACGAGCAGTACTTC
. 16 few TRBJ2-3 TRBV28 CASSRVFRGYTDTQYF TGTGCCAGCAGTCGAGTATTCCGAGGCTACACAGATACGCAGTATTTT
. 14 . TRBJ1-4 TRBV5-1 CASQLGTGFEKLFF TGCGCCAGCCAGCTCGGTACAGGGTTCGAGAAACTGTTTTTT
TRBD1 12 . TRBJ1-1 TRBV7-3 CASSFGQGEAFF TGTGCCAGCAGCTTCGGACAGGGGGAAGCTTTCTTT
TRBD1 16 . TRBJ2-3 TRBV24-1 CATSGTGQGGTDTQYF TGTGCCACCAGTGGCACCGGACAGGGAGGCACAGATACGCAGTATTTT
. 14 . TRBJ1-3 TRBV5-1 CASSGTDSGNTIYF TGCGCCAGCAGCGGAACAGACTCTGGAAACACCATATATTTT
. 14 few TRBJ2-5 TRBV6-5 CASSYSWAPETQYF TGTGCCAGCAGTTACTCCTGGGCCCCGGAGACCCAGTACTTC
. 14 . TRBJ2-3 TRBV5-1 CASSSSGFTDTQYF TGCGCCAGCAGCTCCTCAGGGTTCACAGATACGCAGTATTTT
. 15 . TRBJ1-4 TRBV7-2 CASSLWYREDEKLFF TGTGCCAGCAGCTTATGGTACAGGGAGGATGAAAAACTGTTTTTT
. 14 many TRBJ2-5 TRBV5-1 CASSLAEGQETQYF TGCGCCAGCAGCTTGGCCGAGGGGCAAGAGACCCAGTACTTC
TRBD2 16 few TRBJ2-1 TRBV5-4 CASSPRTSGGSYEQFF TGTGCCAGCAGCCCCAGGACTAGCGGGGGTAGTTATGAGCAGTTCTTC
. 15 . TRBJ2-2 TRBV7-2 CASSLHQGQGGELFF TGTGCCAGCAGCTTACACCAGGGGCAGGGCGGGGAGCTGTTTTTT
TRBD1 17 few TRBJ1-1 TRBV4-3 CASSQDPGQGAVRGAFF TGCGCCAGCAGCCAAGATCCCGGACAGGGGGCGGTTCGTGGAGCTTTCTTT
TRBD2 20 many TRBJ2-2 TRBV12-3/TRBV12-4 CASRPRRLAGGFANTGELFF TGTGCCAGCAGGCCCAGGCGACTAGCGGGGGGTTTCGCGAACACCGGGGAGCTGTTTTTT
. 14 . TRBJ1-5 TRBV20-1 CSAPPESSNQPQHF TGCAGTGCCCCCCCGGAGTCGAGCAATCAGCCCCAGCATTTT
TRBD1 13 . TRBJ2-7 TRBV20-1 CSARVTGTYEQYF TGCAGTGCTAGAGTGACAGGGACCTACGAGCAGTACTTC
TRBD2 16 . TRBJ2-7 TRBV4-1 CASSPVAGVNPYEQYF TGCGCCAGCAGCCCAGTAGCGGGGGTGAACCCCTACGAGCAGTACTTC
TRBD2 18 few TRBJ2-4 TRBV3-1 CASSGPSGGPLAKNIQYF TGTGCCAGCAGCGGCCCTAGCGGGGGCCCCCTAGCCAAAAACATTCAGTACTTC
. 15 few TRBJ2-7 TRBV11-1 CASSFGQRAAYEQYF TGTGCCAGCAGCTTTGGGCAGAGGGCCGCCTACGAGCAGTACTTC
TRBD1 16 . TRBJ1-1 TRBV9 CASSLRDRGVNTEAFF TGTGCCAGCAGCCTGCGAGACAGGGGCGTGAACACTGAAGCTTTCTTT
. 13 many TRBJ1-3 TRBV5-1 CASSSKTGNTIYF TGCGCCAGCAGCTCCAAAACTGGAAACACCATATATTTT